Below are 2 T cell receptor beta chains sequenced from a single sample in a study of T-cell memory formation after mild COVID-19. TCRdb processed the 5' RACE reads anew with MiXCR; each CDR3 protein has one entry. Here the sample spans approximately 300,000 distinct CDR3 sequences, around 15% being singletons. The sample comprised PBMCs or a T cell subset sorted from them (not recorded which). Every receptor here comes from a young man who had mild COVID-19 (a few samples of this study predate the infection). Cell type and time point are not known.

The gene calls are TRBV27 and TRBJ2-2, with TRBD2 matching 12 bases. There are 17 residues in the CDR3. Trimming removed 6 bases from V and 4 bases from J; junction bases left unmatched: 9. Germline CDR1 MNHEY, CDR2 SMNVEV (reference sequence). CDR3 nucleotide sequence: TGTGCCAGCAGGCGCAAACTAGCGGGGGGTATCACCGGGGAGCTGTTTTTT. Its translation is CASRRKLAGGITGELFF.

This clonotype was detected only once. This sequence joins TRBV6-2 or TRBV6-3 and TRBJ2-1; the D is unclear. V lost 6 bases, J lost 9 bases, and 15 bases lay in between. This CDR3 has 13 amino acids. The germline CDR1 and CDR2 sequences are MNHEY and SVGEGT. The CDR3 coding sequence is TGTGCCAGCAGCCAGGCTTTTGGAAGTGAGCAGTTCTTC. Its protein is CASSQAFGSEQFF.